The rows below give T cell receptor beta chains drawn from one sample of a study of fetal regulatory T cell absence and autoimmunity. TCRdb's table, derived via immunoSEQ multiplex PCR, lists solely in-frame clones and lacks some. This repertoire shows about 95,000 clones, approximately 75% found once; its top ten account for 2%. Sequencing was performed on pancreas tissue. These receptors were collected from a male donor with IPEX syndrome. CDR3s include the opening cysteine and the closing phenylalanine or tryptophan. The D gene is left open where the match is weak. A clone size is listed for some rows: how often the clone was seen (once, few, many), or a class if it is expanded.

CATKRGRGSPLHF,TGTGCCACTAAGAGGGGGAGGGGATCACCCCTCCACTTT,13,TRBV6-5,.,TRBJ1-6,.
CASSSPGPTYNEQFF,TGTGCCAGCAGCTCCCCGGGACCGACGTACAATGAGCAGTTCTTC,15,TRBV7-9,.,TRBJ2-1,.
CASSRRTSGKNEQFF,TGTGCCAGCAGTCGCCGGACTAGCGGGAAGAATGAGCAGTTCTTC,15,TRBV6-5,.,TRBJ2-1,TRBD2
CASSLLRTSGDIEQFF,TGTGCCAGCAGCTTACTCAGGACTAGCGGGGACATTGAGCAGTTCTTC,16,TRBV7-2,few,TRBJ2-1,TRBD2
CASKKREPGELFF,TGTGCCAGCAAGAAGCGGGAGCCCGGGGAGCTGTTTTTT,13,TRBV2,.,TRBJ2-2,TRBD2
CASSVGQSYEQYF,TGTGCCAGCAGCGTGGGACAGTCCTACGAGCAGTACTTC,13,TRBV11-2,few,TRBJ2-7,TRBD1
CASSLRRVTEAFF,TGTGCCAGCAGCCTCAGACGGGTTACTGAAGCTTTCTTT,13,TRBV6-5,.,TRBJ1-1,.
CASGLDPGLAGGQGDTQYF,TGTGCTAGTGGTTTAGACCCGGGACTAGCGGGGGGCCAAGGAGATACGCAGTATTTT,19,TRBV12-5,.,TRBJ2-3,TRBD2
CSARDPDTQYF,TGCAGTGCTAGAGATCCAGATACGCAGTATTTT,11,TRBV20-1,.,TRBJ2-3,.
CASSIGTGSVADTQYF,TGTGCCAGCAGCATAGGGACAGGGAGTGTCGCAGATACGCAGTATTTT,16,TRBV7-2,.,TRBJ2-3,TRBD1
CASSKRGGHTGELFF,TGTGCCAGCAGCAAGCGGGGGGGCCACACCGGGGAGCTGTTTTTT,15,TRBV11-2,.,TRBJ2-2,TRBD2
CASSLDWQGRQTQYF,TGTGCCAGCAGCTTAGACTGGCAGGGGAGGCAGACCCAGTACTTC,15,TRBV7-9,.,TRBJ2-5,.
CASSQAIGGPSGEQFF,TGTGCCAGCAGCCAAGCAATTGGGGGGCCATCGGGTGAGCAGTTCTTC,16,TRBV4-2,.,TRBJ2-1,.
CASSATVTGELFF,TGTGCCAGCAGTGCCACCGTCACCGGGGAGCTGTTTTTT,13,TRBV6-4,.,TRBJ2-2,.
CASRLLAGGIDTQYF,TGTGCCAGTCGGCTTTTAGCGGGAGGCATAGATACGCAGTATTTT,15,TRBV19,.,TRBJ2-3,TRBD2
CASSYGGNTIYF,TGTGCCAGCAGTTACGGAGGAAACACCATATATTTT,12,TRBV6-5,few,TRBJ1-3,.
CASSRSERESINEQFF,TGCGCCAGCAGCCGAAGCGAGCGGGAGAGTATCAATGAGCAGTTCTTC,16,TRBV4-1,.,TRBJ2-1,TRBD2
CASSQGGGPFGQFF,TGCGCCAGCAGCCAAGGCGGGGGTCCATTTGGGCAGTTCTTC,14,TRBV4-1,.,TRBJ2-1,TRBD2
CASSQGPPLGYNEQFF,TGCGCCAGCAGCCAAGGACCTCCTCTAGGTTACAATGAGCAGTTCTTC,16,TRBV4-1,few,TRBJ2-1,.
CAISENRDTEAFF,TGTGCCATCAGTGAAAACAGGGACACTGAAGCTTTCTTT,13,TRBV10-3,few,TRBJ1-1,.
CASSKYQGADTEAFF,TGTGCCAGCAGTAAATACCAGGGGGCCGACACTGAAGCTTTCTTT,15,TRBV25-1,.,TRBJ1-1,TRBD1
CASTEGDSSYNSPLHF,TGTGCCAGCACCGAGGGGGATAGCTCCTATAATTCACCCCTCCACTTT,16,TRBV2,.,TRBJ1-6,.
CASSPGYYGYTF,TGTGCCAGCAGCCCAGGCTATTATGGCTACACCTTC,12,TRBV16,.,TRBJ1-2,.
CAWNRNDYGYTF,TGTGCCTGGAATCGGAATGACTATGGCTACACCTTC,12,TRBV30,.,TRBJ1-2,.
CAINSGTDSYEQYF,TGTGCCATCAACTCCGGGACAGACTCCTACGAGCAGTACTTC,14,TRBV10-3,.,TRBJ2-7,TRBD1
CASSPRPRTSGRMGNEQFF,TGTGCCAGCAGCCCCCGACCCCGTACTAGCGGGAGGATGGGCAATGAGCAGTTCTTC,19,TRBV7-8,.,TRBJ2-1,TRBD2
CASRERRGDLNTEAFF,TGTGCCAGCAGGGAACGTAGGGGGGACCTGAACACTGAAGCTTTCTTT,16,TRBV7-8,.,TRBJ1-1,.
CASSFRGRETQYF,TGTGCCAGCAGCTTCAGGGGGAGGGAGACCCAGTACTTC,13,TRBV7-2,.,TRBJ2-5,.
CASSPDRGYGYTF,TGTGCCAGCAGCCCCGACAGGGGCTATGGCTACACCTTC,13,TRBV5-4,.,TRBJ1-2,TRBD1
CASSSTSRGRETQYF,TGTGCCAGCAGTTCGACGAGCAGGGGGCGAGAGACCCAGTACTTC,15,TRBV6-5,.,TRBJ2-5,TRBD1
CASSLCVYREGTEAFF,TGTGCCAGCAGTTTATGCGTTTACAGGGAGGGGACTGAAGCTTTCTTT,16,TRBV28,once,TRBJ1-1,.
CASSPRGGPYEQYF,TGTGCCAGCAGCCCGAGAGGGGGCCCCTACGAGCAGTACTTC,14,TRBV5-4,few,TRBJ2-7,TRBD1
CASSLLAGGGETQYF,TGTGCCAGCAGCCTTTTAGCGGGAGGGGGAGAGACCCAGTACTTC,15,TRBV14,.,TRBJ2-5,TRBD2
CASSPVGTEAFF,TGTGCCAGCAGCCCCGTCGGGACTGAAGCTTTCTTT,12,TRBV6-6,few,TRBJ1-1,.
CASTGIYGYTF,TGTGCCAGTACCGGGATCTATGGCTACACCTTC,11,TRBV19,few,TRBJ1-2,.
CASSGGGSSYEQYF,TGTGCCAGCAGCGGGGGGGGGTCCTCCTACGAGCAGTACTTC,14,TRBV6-1,.,TRBJ2-7,TRBD2
CASSLAPSNSPLHF,TGTGCCAGCAGCTTGGCTCCCAGTAATTCACCCCTCCACTTT,14,TRBV5-6,.,TRBJ1-6,.